The TCR beta chain described here comes from a study of naive and memory T cell subsets. This clonotype is medium-sized (0.01 to 0.1%) in the sample. Its antigen remains unidentified. General study results and limits: Reportedly, tuberculin skin test sites gave far more TCRs than other biopsies.

CDR1 LGHNA and CDR2 YSLEER come from the germline V gene. V was cut by 0 bases and J by 6 bases, with 14 bases left in between. The CDR3 covers 15 residues. Treatment in this sample: skin biopsy from PPD injection site in Mantoux-positive individual. TCR cDNA received a 3' ligated oligonucleotide that carried a UMI. Tuberculin skin test biopsies were taken where PPD was injected in Mantoux-positive people. Cells were not sorted; total RNA input targeted about 1 to 1000 ng. Amplification of ligated cDNA took four PCR rounds with SP2 and nested alpha and beta constant primers. TCRdb reanalysed the UMI-ligation and nested PCR reads using MiXCR and keeps one entry per CDR3 protein. The sample consists of roughly 14,000 distinct CDR3 sequences, roughly 5.2% of them appearing once.

V and J are TRBV4-3 and TRBJ2-5; weak D call: TRBD1 (6 bases). This TCR derives from an adult in good health. Sequencing used skin, obtained from a tuberculin skin test site. CDR3 bases: TGCGCCAGCAGCCAAGACAGGCAGGGGATGCAGACCCAGTACTTC. Translation gives CASSQDRQGMQTQYF.